The rows below give T cell receptor beta chains drawn from one sample of a study of OX40 agonist ivuxolimab in advanced cancers. Assay: immunoSEQ multiplex PCR; the TCRdb copy retains only in-frame clones and omits some. The sample records some 57,000 clones, nearly 85% being singletons. The specimen comprised CD4+ or CD8+ T cells sorted from blood, sampled in a trial of the OX40 agonist ivuxolimab. The receptors were sampled from an adult with an advanced solid tumor such as melanoma, head and neck, liver or kidney cancer. Both conserved end residues are part of each CDR3.

v_call: TRBV7-3
j_call: TRBJ2-2
cdr3_aa: CASSLNDPRGELFF

v_call: TRBV4-1
j_call: TRBJ1-5
cdr3_aa: CASSPRQGQPQHF

v_call: TRBV18
j_call: TRBJ2-4
cdr3_aa: CASSAGSDRNIQYF

v_call: TRBV20-1
j_call: .
cdr3_aa: CSAREKDEQYF

v_call: TRBV19
j_call: TRBJ2-3
cdr3_aa: CASSHREYTDTQYF

v_call: TRBV7-2
j_call: TRBJ1-2
cdr3_aa: CASSLTGVDYGYTF

v_call: TRBV5-1
j_call: TRBJ2-7
cdr3_aa: CASSFLAGAYEQYF

v_call: TRBV6-5
j_call: TRBJ2-7
cdr3_aa: CASSYSGQGGSYEQYF

v_call: TRBV19
j_call: TRBJ2-7
cdr3_aa: CASRGRTAARDEQYF

v_call: TRBV6-5
j_call: TRBJ1-1
cdr3_aa: CASRPGQGLTEAFF

v_call: TRBV19
j_call: TRBJ1-2
cdr3_aa: CASSMSAADYGYTF

v_call: TRBV7-9
j_call: TRBJ2-1
cdr3_aa: CASSARTSGGAEFF

v_call: TRBV7-8
j_call: TRBJ1-4
cdr3_aa: CASSYQGTANEKLFF

v_call: TRBV9
j_call: TRBJ2-3
cdr3_aa: CASSVEAGWGTDTQYF

v_call: TRBV18
j_call: TRBJ2-1
cdr3_aa: CASSTGQFGEQFF

v_call: TRBV11-1
j_call: TRBJ1-1
cdr3_aa: CASSYRTGMNTEAFF

v_call: TRBV29-1
j_call: TRBJ1-1
cdr3_aa: CSAAWTAVNTEAFF